This TCR beta chain was identified in a study of T cells after yellow fever vaccination. For the study at large: SMART-Seq v4 Ultra Low Input prepared libraries from low-cell fractions.

Conversion of TCR transcripts into cDNA relied on 5'RACE template switching, which added a universal primer site and UMIs. TCRdb reprocessed the 5' RACE reads with MiXCR, giving one entry per CDR3 protein. The sample consists of 90,000 to 130,000 distinct CDR3 sequences, approximately 8.4% of them appearing once. CDR1 is ENHRY, CDR2 SYGVKD, per germline. V was pared by 0 bases and J by 2 bases, with 3 bases of the junction left unmatched. CDR3 length equals 16 residues. This clonotype appeared many times. The sequence derives from a man aged 25-40 years who received the YFV17D yellow fever vaccine. The J gene is TRBJ2-7, the V gene TRBV10-3; TRBD2 aligns across 11 bases. Sample: CD8+ T cells sorted from PBMCs, taken 45 days after the yellow fever booster vaccination. DNA of the CDR3: TGTGCCATCAGTGAGTCGGGGACTAGCGGTCCCTACGAGCAGTACTTC. As protein: CAISESGTSGPYEQYF.